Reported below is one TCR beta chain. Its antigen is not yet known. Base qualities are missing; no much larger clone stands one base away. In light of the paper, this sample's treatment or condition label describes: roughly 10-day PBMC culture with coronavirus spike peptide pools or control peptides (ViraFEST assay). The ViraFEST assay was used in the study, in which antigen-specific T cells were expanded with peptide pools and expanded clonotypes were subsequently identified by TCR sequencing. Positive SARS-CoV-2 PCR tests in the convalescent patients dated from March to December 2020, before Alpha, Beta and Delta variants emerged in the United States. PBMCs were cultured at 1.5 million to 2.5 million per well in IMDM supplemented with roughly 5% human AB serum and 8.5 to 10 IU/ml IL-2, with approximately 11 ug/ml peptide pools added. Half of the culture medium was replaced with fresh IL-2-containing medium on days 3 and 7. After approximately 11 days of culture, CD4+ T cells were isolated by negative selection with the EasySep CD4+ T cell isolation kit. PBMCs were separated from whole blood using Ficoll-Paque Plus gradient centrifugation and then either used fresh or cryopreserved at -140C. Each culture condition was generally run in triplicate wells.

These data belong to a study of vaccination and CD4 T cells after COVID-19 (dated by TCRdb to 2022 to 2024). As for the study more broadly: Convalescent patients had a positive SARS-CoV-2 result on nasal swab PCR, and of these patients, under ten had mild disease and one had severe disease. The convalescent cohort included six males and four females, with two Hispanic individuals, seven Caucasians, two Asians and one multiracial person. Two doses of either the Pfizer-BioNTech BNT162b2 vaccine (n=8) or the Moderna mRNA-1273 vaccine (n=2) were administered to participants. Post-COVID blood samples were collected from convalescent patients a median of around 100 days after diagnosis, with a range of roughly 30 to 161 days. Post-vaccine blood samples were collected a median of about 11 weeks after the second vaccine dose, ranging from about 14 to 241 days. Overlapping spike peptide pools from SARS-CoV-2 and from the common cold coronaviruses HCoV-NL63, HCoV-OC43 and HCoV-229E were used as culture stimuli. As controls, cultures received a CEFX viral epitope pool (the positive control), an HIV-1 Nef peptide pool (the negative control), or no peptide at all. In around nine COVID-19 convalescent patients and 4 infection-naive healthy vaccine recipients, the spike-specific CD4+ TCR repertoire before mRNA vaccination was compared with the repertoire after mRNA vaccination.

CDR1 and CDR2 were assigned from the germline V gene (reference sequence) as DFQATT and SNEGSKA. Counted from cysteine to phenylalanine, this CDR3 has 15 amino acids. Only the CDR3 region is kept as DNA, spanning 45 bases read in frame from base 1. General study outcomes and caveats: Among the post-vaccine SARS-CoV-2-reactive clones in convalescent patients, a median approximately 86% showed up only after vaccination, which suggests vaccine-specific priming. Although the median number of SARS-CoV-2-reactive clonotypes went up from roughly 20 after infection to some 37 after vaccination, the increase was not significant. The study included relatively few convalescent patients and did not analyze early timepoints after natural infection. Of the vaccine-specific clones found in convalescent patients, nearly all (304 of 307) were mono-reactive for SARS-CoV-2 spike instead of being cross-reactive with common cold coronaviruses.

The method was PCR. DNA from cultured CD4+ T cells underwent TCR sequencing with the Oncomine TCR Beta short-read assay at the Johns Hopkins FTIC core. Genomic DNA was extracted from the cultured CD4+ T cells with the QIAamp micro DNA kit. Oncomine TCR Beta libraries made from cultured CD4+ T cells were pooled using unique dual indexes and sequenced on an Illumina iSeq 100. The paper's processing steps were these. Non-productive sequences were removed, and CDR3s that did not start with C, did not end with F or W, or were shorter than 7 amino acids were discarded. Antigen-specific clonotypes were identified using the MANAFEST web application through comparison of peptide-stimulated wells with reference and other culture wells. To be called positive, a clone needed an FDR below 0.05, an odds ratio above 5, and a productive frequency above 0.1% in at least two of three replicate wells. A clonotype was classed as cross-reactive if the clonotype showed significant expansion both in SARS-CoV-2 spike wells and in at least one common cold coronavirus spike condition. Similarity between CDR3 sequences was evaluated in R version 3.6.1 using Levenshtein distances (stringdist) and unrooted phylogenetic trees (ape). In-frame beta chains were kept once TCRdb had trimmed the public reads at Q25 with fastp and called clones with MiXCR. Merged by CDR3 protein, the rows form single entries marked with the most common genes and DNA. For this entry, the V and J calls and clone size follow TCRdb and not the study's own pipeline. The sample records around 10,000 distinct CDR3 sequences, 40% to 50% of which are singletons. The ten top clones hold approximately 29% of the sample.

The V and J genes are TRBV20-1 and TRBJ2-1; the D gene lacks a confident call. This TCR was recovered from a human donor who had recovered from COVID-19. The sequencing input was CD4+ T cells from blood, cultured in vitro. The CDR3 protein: CSASPIRVSYNEQFF. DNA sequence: TGCAGCGCATCCCCCATTAGGGTCTCCTACAATGAGCAGTTCTTC.